This T cell receptor (beta chain) was profiled in a study of T cell responses to AZD1222 COVID-19 vaccine. Points on this clone: Its antigen is undetermined.

V was trimmed by 5 bases and J by 5 bases, leaving 10 bases between them. Germline lookup yields CDR1 SGHTA and CDR2 FQGNSA. CDR3 length equals 13 residues. Generated by immunoSEQ multiplex PCR, the TCRdb table keeps only in-frame clones and is missing some. The data show roughly 100,000 clones, more than 75% seen once. Study results and limitations: Reportedly, nearly half the spike-specific TCRs target unmutated variant regions.

This chain joins TRBV7-2 and TRBJ2-1; D is perhaps TRBD1 (6 bases). The sample here was peripheral blood, taken on day 0 of AZD1222 vaccination. This receptor was identified in an adult in good health. CDR3 sequence reads: CASSINRDNEQFF. CDR3 DNA: TGTGCCAGCAGCATCAACAGGGACAATGAGCAGTTCTTC. Using reference TRBV7-2 and TRBJ2-1 for the parts outside the CDR3, the full variable domain is GAGVSQSPSNKVTEKGKDVELRCDPISGHTALYWYRQSLGQGLEFLIYFQGNSAPDKSGLPSDRFSAERTGGSVSTLTIQRTQQEDSAVYLCASSINRDNEQFFGPGTRLTVL.